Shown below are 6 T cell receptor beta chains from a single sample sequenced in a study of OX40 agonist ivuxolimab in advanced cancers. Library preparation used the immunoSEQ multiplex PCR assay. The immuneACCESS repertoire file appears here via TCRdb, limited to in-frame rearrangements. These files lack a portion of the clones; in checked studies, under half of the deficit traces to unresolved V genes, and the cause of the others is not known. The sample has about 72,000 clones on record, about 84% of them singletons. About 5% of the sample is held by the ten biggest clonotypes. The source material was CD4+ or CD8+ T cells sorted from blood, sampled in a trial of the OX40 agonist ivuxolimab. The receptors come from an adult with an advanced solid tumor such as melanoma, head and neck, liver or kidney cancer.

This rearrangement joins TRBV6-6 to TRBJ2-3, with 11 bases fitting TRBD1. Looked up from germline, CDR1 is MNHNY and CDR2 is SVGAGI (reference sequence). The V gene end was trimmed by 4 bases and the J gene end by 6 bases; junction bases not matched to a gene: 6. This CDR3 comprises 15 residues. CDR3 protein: CASSFGTGGRDTQYF. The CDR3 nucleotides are TGTGCCAGCAGTTTTGGGACAGGGGGTAGGGATACGCAGTATTTT.

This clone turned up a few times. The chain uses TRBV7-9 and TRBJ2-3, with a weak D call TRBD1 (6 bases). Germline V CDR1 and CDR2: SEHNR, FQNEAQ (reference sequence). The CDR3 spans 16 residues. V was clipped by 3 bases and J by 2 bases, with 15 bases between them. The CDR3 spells CASSLFGDIPTDTQYF. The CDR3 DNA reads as TGTGCCAGCAGCTTGTTTGGGGACATACCCACAGATACGCAGTATTTT.

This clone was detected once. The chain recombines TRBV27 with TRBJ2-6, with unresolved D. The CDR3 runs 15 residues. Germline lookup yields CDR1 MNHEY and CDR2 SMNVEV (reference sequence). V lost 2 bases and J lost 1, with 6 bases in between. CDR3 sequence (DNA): TGTGCCAGCAGTTTAAGTTTGTCTGGGGCCAACGTCCTGACTTTC. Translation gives CASSLSLSGANVLTF.

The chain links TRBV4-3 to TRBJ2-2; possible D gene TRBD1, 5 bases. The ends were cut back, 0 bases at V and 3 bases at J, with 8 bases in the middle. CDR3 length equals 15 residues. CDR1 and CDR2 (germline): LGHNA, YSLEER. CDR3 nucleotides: TGCGCCAGCAGCCAAGATCAGGGTTACACCGGGGAGCTGTTTTTT. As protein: CASSQDQGYTGELFF.

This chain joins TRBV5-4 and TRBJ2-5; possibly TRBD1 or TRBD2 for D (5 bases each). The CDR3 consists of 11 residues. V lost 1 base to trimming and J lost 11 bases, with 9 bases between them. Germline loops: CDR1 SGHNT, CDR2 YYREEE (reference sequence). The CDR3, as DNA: TGTGCCAGCAGCTTGAGGGGAGAGCAGTACTTC. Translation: CASSLRGEQYF. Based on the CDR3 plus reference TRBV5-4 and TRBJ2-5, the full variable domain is ETGVTQSPTHLIKTRGQQVTLRCSSQSGHNTVSWYQQALGQGPQFIFQYYREEENGRGNFPPRFSGLQFPNYSSELNVNALELDDSALYLCASSLRGEQYFGPGTRLLVL.

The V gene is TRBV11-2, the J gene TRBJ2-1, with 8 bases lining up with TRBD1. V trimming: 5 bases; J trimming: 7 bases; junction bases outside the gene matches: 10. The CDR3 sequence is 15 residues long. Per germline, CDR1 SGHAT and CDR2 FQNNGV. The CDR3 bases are TGTGCCAGCAGCCCCCTCAGGGGGCCTAAGAATGAGCAGTTCTTC. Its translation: CASSPLRGPKNEQFF.